The 5 T cell receptor beta chains below were found in one sample sequenced in a study of shared clonotypes between healthy human individuals. Data came from immunoSEQ multiplex PCR; TCRdb stores just in-frame clones and leaves some out. The data hold fewer than 3 million clones, with about nine tenths observed a single time. The specimen sequenced was naive CD4+ T cells from PBMCs. Subset specified: CD45RA+ positively selected. The receptor set was obtained from a man aged 18 to 35 in good health. Some clones in this sample may be carry-over from other donors' samples.

V gene TRBV19 combines with J gene TRBJ2-7; the D call may be TRBD1 or TRBD2 (5 bases each). Germline V gene data show CDR1 as LNHDA and CDR2 as SQIVND (reference sequence). Trimming pared 5 bases from V and 2 bases from J, leaving 25 bases between. This CDR3 is built from 18 residues. CDR3 bases: TGTGCCAGTAGTGATCAGGTCCCGAGGGGCCGCAGGGCCTACGAGCAGTACTTC. Protein product: CASSDQVPRGRRAYEQYF.

This chain links TRBV10-1 with TRBJ2-1, with unresolved D. From germline, CDR1 is WNHNN and CDR2 SYGVQD (reference sequence). This CDR3 is built from 11 residues. The ends were cut back, 8 bases at V and 6 bases at J, with 8 bases in the middle. CDR3 sequence (DNA): TGCGCCAGCGGCTTTGCCAATGAGCAGTTCTTC. Its protein is CASGFANEQFF.

The genes are TRBV19 and TRBJ2-4; no definite D call. This CDR3 is 15 amino acids long. The germline V and J ends were trimmed by 8 bases and 1 base, with 15 bases remaining between them. CDR1 is LNHDA, CDR2 SQIVND, per germline (reference sequence). The CDR3: CASEKRTLAKNIQYF. The CDR3 DNA reads as TGTGCCAGTGAGAAAAGGACGCTGGCCAAAAACATTCAGTACTTC.

This chain joins TRBV5-1 and TRBJ2-1, with D possibly being TRBD2 (6 bases). V dropped 0 bases and J dropped 7 bases, with 11 bases sitting between them. The CDR3 totals 14 residues. Per germline, CDR1 SGHRS and CDR2 YFSETQ. CDR3 nucleotides: TGCGCCAGCAGCTTGGGGGCTAGCGTAAATGAGCAGTTCTTC. Translation: CASSLGASVNEQFF.

The V call is TRBV5-4, the J call TRBJ2-5; TRBD2 matches at 8 bases. The CDR3 contains 16 residues. Looked up from germline, CDR1 is SGHNT and CDR2 is YYREEE (reference sequence). V trimming: 4 bases; J trimming: 2 bases; junction bases outside the gene matches: 10. This CDR3 is CASSRAGTRLQETQYF. In nucleotides, the CDR3 is TGTGCCAGCAGCAGAGCCGGGACTAGGTTACAAGAGACCCAGTACTTC.